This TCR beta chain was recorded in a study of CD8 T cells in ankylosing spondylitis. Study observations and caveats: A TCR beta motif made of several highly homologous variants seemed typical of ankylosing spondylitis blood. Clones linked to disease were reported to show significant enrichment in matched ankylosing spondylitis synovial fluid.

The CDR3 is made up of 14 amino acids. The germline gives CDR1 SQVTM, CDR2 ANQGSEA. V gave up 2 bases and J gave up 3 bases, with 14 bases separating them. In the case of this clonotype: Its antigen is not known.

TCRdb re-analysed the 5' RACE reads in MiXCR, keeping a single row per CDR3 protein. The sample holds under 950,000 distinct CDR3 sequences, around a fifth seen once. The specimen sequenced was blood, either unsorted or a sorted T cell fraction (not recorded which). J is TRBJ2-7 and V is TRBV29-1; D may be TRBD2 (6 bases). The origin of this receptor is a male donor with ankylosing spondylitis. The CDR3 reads CSVEMRDLGYEQYF. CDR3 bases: TGCAGCGTTGAAATGCGGGACCTCGGCTACGAGCAGTACTTC.